This T cell receptor (beta chain) was sequenced for a study of OX40 agonist ivuxolimab in advanced cancers. Across the whole study: Those enrolled were approximately 87% male, with a mean age of 60 years and ages from roughly 23 to 79. People who had prior anti-PD-1, anti-PD-L1 or anti-CTLA-4 therapy could take part, and under 45% had some.

CDR1 is LNHNV, CDR2 YYDKDF, per germline (reference sequence). The CDR3 extends over 16 amino acids. Trimming cost V 0 bases and J 4 bases; bases outside gene matches: 6. Profiling relied on immunoSEQ multiplex PCR, and the TCRdb table lists in-frame clones only, not all of them. The sample consists of approximately 45,000 clones, about nine tenths of them appearing once. The source material was CD4+ or CD8+ T cells sorted from blood, sampled in a trial of the OX40 agonist ivuxolimab. The chain has TRBV15 and TRBJ1-5; 7 nucleotides line up with TRBD1. This clonotype originated in an adult with an advanced solid tumor such as melanoma, head and neck, liver or kidney cancer. CDR3 region: CATSRDLGTANQPQHF. CDR3 sequence (DNA): TGTGCCACCAGCAGAGATCTCGGGACAGCTAATCAGCCCCAGCATTTT.